The present T cell receptor beta chain was sequenced within a study of blood T cells in healthy people across ages. This CDR3 contains 14 residues. Germline values: CDR1 SGHTA, CDR2 FQGNSA. V lost 5 bases and J lost 5, with 15 bases in between. Together with a sample-barcoded 5' primer, a J-beta primer mix was included in a second PCR lasting roughly 6 to 12 cycles. MiXCR was run by TCRdb on the 5' RACE reads, yielding one entry per CDR3 protein. Of over 1,500,000 distinct CDR3 sequences in the sample, around 48% are singletons; the top ten hold around 2.1%. This clonotype was found many times. This clonotype originated in a woman between 35 and 50 years old in good health. This chain joins TRBV7-2 and TRBJ2-5, with a weak D call TRBD2 (6 bases). The source material was blood. In DNA, the CDR3 is TGTGCCAGCAGCCCAACCGGAGGGGTGGAGACCCAGTACTTC. It specifies CASSPTGGVETQYF.